This T cell receptor beta chain was captured in a study of T cell responses to AZD1222 COVID-19 vaccine. General study findings and limits: Spike-specific TCR breadth and depth grew following two AZD1222 doses. Epitopes outside B.1.351 and B.1.1.7 mutated regions reportedly drew nearly half of spike TCRs.

V shed 10 bases and J shed 10 bases, with 20 bases lying between them. The CDR3 has 12 amino acids. Per germline, CDR1 ENHRY and CDR2 SYGVKD. Libraries were prepared by immunoSEQ multiplex PCR; TCRdb keeps only in-frame clonotypes and omits some of them. The repertoire includes 120,000 to 150,000 clones, 88% of them detected once, and roughly 5.4% sits in the top ten. Turning to this clone: Its specificity is not known.

The source is an adult who received the MenACWY meningococcal vaccine as a control. The V and J genes are TRBV10-3 and TRBJ2-7; D is undetermined. The material sequenced was peripheral blood, taken 28 days after the second dose of the MenACWY control vaccine. The CDR3 here is CATTPDGKTQYF. The CDR3 nucleotides are TGTGCCACCACCCCGGATGGGAAAACTCAGTACTTC.